The next 21 T cell receptor beta chains were all read from a single sample in a study of T cells in Graves' hyperthyroidism and ophthalmopathy (dated by TCRdb to about 2019). Library preparation used multiplex PCR. The run used an Illumina HiSeq 2000. Amplification of TCR beta CDR3 regions was carried out from RNA transcripts. The TCR CDR3 was subjected to a first round of RT-PCR using the HTBI primer set and the Qiagen OneStep RT-PCR kit. The raw public reads went through TCRdb reprocessing: fastp at Q25, MiXCR clone calling, in-frame beta chains kept. Each CDR3 protein appears once, grouped with its most common genes and DNA. A total of about 500,000 distinct CDR3 sequences appear in this sample, around 15% of them only once. The ten top clones hold 25% to 30% of the sample. Sample: blood. These receptors came from a woman under 40 with Graves' ophthalmopathy.

This chain connects TRBV12-3 or TRBV12-4 to TRBJ2-3, with D perhaps matching TRBD2 (5 bases). CDR3 length: 14 amino acids. V gave up 5 bases and J gave up 14 bases, with 23 bases separating them. In DNA form, the CDR3 reads TGTGCCAGCAGTCTGAGTCAAGCGGCCCCTCAAACGTATTTT. Protein sequence: CASSLSQAAPQTYF.

This chain's CDR3 is CASSPGQHQETQYF. The DNA for the CDR3 is TGTGCCAGTAGCCCGGGACAGCACCAAGAGACCCAGTACTTC. The rearrangement links TRBV19 to TRBJ2-5; 7 bases fit TRBD1. Germline loops: CDR1 LNHDA, CDR2 SQIVND (reference sequence). CDR3 length equals 14 residues. Trimming at V came to 6 bases and at J to 0 bases, leaving 4 bases not matched to a gene.

This clonotype was detected many times. This sequence joins TRBV6-2 or TRBV6-3 and TRBJ2-7; 8 nucleotides match TRBD2. V shed 6 bases, J shed 3 bases, and the junction held 4 bases outside the gene matches. Germline V gene lookup returns CDR1 MNHEY and CDR2 SVGEGT. CDR3 size: 13 residues. This chain's CDR3 is CASRKLADYEQYF. In DNA, the CDR3 is TGTGCCAGCAGGAAACTAGCGGACTACGAGCAGTACTTC.

J is TRBJ2-5 and V is TRBV18; weak D call: TRBD2 (5 bases). CDR3 length equals 13 residues. In germline, CDR1 is KGHSH, CDR2 LQKENI. Trimming took 0 bases from V and 3 from J, leaving 5 bases between them. The CDR3 bases are TGTGCCAGCTCACCACCCGGGGAAGAGACCCAGTACTTC. It specifies CASSPPGEETQYF.

This clonotype was seen only a few times. The chain links TRBV27 to TRBJ2-7; D is unresolved. This CDR3 is 13 amino acids long. The V gene lost 6 bases and the J gene lost 4 bases, with 13 bases spanning the gap. Looked up from germline, CDR1 is MNHEY and CDR2 is SMNVEV (reference sequence). CDR3 coding DNA: TGTGCCAGCAGCCCCCCCCATGGATACGAGCAGTACTTC. The encoded protein is CASSPPHGYEQYF.

V is TRBV4-2 and J is TRBJ1-6, with D maybe TRBD1 (6 bases). This CDR3 contains 18 residues. Per germline, CDR1 LGHNA and CDR2 YNFKEQ. Between the trimmed V and J ends, which lost 0 bases and 1 base, there was a span of 13 bases. The CDR3 nucleotides are TGTGCCAGCAGCCAAGATCTCAGGGGATGGTCCTATAATTCACCCCTCCACTTT. Its protein is CASSQDLRGWSYNSPLHF.

This clonotype was observed at least ten times. The chain joins TRBV7-3 to TRBJ1-5; 8 bases map to TRBD1. Trimming removed 3 bases from V and 1 base from J; junction bases left unmatched: 8. The germline V gene has CDR1 SGHTA and CDR2 FQGTGA. This CDR3 region has 17 residues. The CDR3 loop reads CASSFSGTGASNQPQHF. The CDR3 coding sequence is TGTGCCAGCAGCTTCAGCGGGACAGGAGCGAGCAATCAGCCCCAGCATTTT.

This clonotype was seen more than once but under ten times. The chain uses TRBV12-3 or TRBV12-4 and TRBJ1-4; D not certain. V lost 4 bases, J lost 12 bases, and 21 bases lay in between. The CDR3 is 15 residues long. The CDR3 DNA sequence: TGTGCCAGCAGTTATCGGGCTCCCGACGGGGATGAACTGTTTTTT. Amino acid sequence: CASSYRAPDGDELFF.

This chain joins TRBV6-2 or TRBV6-3 and TRBJ2-1, with 8 bases lining up with TRBD1. J gave up 0 bases and V 0 bases, and 1 base lay outside the gene matches. Germline V gene data show CDR1 as MNHEY and CDR2 as SVGEGT. This CDR3 has 16 residues. The CDR3 DNA reads TGTGCCAGCAGTTACTCCACAGGGGGCTCCTACAATGAGCAGTTCTTC. It specifies CASSYSTGGSYNEQFF.

This clonotype has more than one count but fewer than ten. The chain combines TRBV20-1 with TRBJ2-3; TRBD1 might be the D (6 bases). Trimming shortened V by 1 base and J by 8 bases, and 19 bases separated the two germline ends. Germline CDR1 and CDR2: DFQATT and SNEGSKA (reference sequence). The CDR3 length is 15 residues. Here the CDR3 reads CSARVLSGVEGTQYF. The CDR3 nucleotides read TGCAGTGCTAGAGTTTTGTCAGGGGTCGAAGGTACGCAGTATTTT.

Only a few counts were recorded for this clonotype. This rearrangement joins TRBV7-3 to TRBJ1-2, with 7 bases matching TRBD1. J was trimmed by 8 bases and V by 5 bases; bases with no gene match: 11. CDR1 and CDR2 from the germline V gene are SGHTA and FQGTGA. This CDR3 comprises 14 residues. CDR3 nucleotide sequence: TGTGCCAGCAGCGCGTACGACAGGGATTACGGCTACACCTTC. Its translation is CASSAYDRDYGYTF.

This clonotype was seen ten or more times. The rearrangement links TRBV20-1 to TRBJ2-7, with D unclear. Germline V gene lookup returns CDR1 DFQATT and CDR2 SNEGSKA (reference sequence). This CDR3 has 15 amino acids. Trimming left V 0 bases short and J 3 bases short, with 15 bases between. The CDR3 here is CSARDTGRWGYEQYF. CDR3 bases: TGCAGTGCTAGAGATACCGGCCGTTGGGGCTACGAGCAGTACTTC.

This clonotype appeared many times. The chain recombines TRBV20-1 with TRBJ2-3; 11 nucleotides line up with TRBD2. The ends lost 5 bases at V and 7 bases at J; junction bases unmatched: 8. Germline values: CDR1 DFQATT, CDR2 SNEGSKA (reference sequence). There are 14 residues in the CDR3. The CDR3 DNA sequence: TGCAGTGCTCCTCGACTAGCGGGGTCGAATACGCAGTATTTT. Amino acid sequence: CSAPRLAGSNTQYF.

This clonotype was detected a few times. The rearrangement links TRBV7-9 to TRBJ2-7, with 7 bases fitting TRBD1. CDR3 length: 14 residues. The junction had 3 bases not matched to a gene; V was cut back by 2 bases and J by 2 bases. The germline gives CDR1 SEHNR, CDR2 FQNEAQ (reference sequence). The CDR3 is CASSLKGAAYEQYF. CDR3 DNA sequence: TGTGCCAGCAGCTTAAAGGGGGCAGCCTACGAGCAGTACTTC.

This clonotype was seen many times. The chain carries TRBV12-3 or TRBV12-4 and TRBJ1-2; TRBD1 aligns across 7 bases. The CDR3 covers 15 residues. V trimming: 2 bases; J trimming: 5 bases; junction bases outside the gene matches: 8. For the CDR3, the DNA is TGTGCCAGCAGTTTAAACCCGACAGGGCAATATGGCTACACCTTC. This encodes CASSLNPTGQYGYTF.

A few counts support this clonotype. The J gene is TRBJ2-3, the V gene TRBV6-2 or TRBV6-3; D call uncertain. This CDR3 is 11 amino acids long. Germline values: CDR1 MNHEY, CDR2 SVGEGT. V dropped 3 bases and J dropped 5 bases, with 3 bases sitting between them. The CDR3 region is CASSYIDTQYF. The CDR3, as DNA: TGTGCCAGCAGTTATATAGATACGCAGTATTTT.

This chain uses TRBV20-1 with TRBJ1-1; possibly TRBD1 for D (6 bases). The germline V and J ends were trimmed by 0 bases and 1 base, with 9 bases remaining between them. CDR3 size: 14 residues. Germline V lookup: CDR1 DFQATT, CDR2 SNEGSKA (reference sequence). The CDR3 loop is CSARDQGTNTEAFF. DNA for the CDR3: TGCAGTGCTAGAGACCAGGGGACGAACACTGAAGCTTTCTTT.

To note about this clonotype: A read error may be the cause here, since a much bigger clone is one base away. The chain employs TRBV7-8 and TRBJ1-2; D unclear. The CDR3 has 11 residues. Per the germline V gene, CDR1 is SGHVS and CDR2 is FQNEAQ. CDR3 loop: CASSDFDGDTF. In nucleotides, the CDR3 is TGTGCCAGCAGCGACTTCGATGGCGACACCTTC.

This rearrangement joins TRBV5-4 to TRBJ2-1; TRBD2 matches at 10 bases. Trimming cost V 6 bases and J 9 bases; bases outside gene matches: 12. Germline loops: CDR1 SGHNT, CDR2 YYREEE (reference sequence). The CDR3 has 15 amino acids. CDR3 amino acids: CASIQGGTSVSEQFF. The CDR3 region has the DNA TGTGCCAGCATCCAAGGTGGGACTAGCGTCAGTGAGCAGTTCTTC.

This clonotype was seen repeatedly, ten times or more. The DNA for the CDR3 is TGTGCCAGCAGTTACGAAGGCCCCTTACAGGGACTCCCCGCGGAGTACTTC. Its translation is CASSYEGPLQGLPAEYF. The chain combines TRBV6-6 with TRBJ2-5; D may match TRBD1 or TRBD2 (6 bases each). V shed 2 bases and J shed 12 bases, with 28 bases lying between them. Germline CDR1 reads MNHNY; CDR2 reads SVGAGI (reference sequence). The CDR3 is 17 residues long.

This clonotype was counted only a few times. The junction departs from germline at one end; a sequencing error may be responsible. V is TRBV10-3 and J is TRBJ2-1; D is ambiguous. The V gene's germline CDR1 is ENHRY and CDR2 SYGVKD. This CDR3 is built from 11 residues. The CDR3: CAISVKDEQFF. CDR3 DNA: TGTGCCATAAGTGTCAAGGATGAGCAGTTCTTC.